These T cell receptor beta chains were read from a single sample in a study of blood T cells in healthy people across ages. A single record per CDR3 protein comes from TCRdb applying MiXCR to the 5' RACE reads. The sample includes about 1.1 million distinct CDR3 sequences, roughly two fifths of them seen just once. The sequencing input was blood. The receptor set was obtained from a man aged 18 to 30 in good health. The CDR3 runs from the conserved cysteine through the conserved F or W. A D gene is named only where the DNA matches it firmly. Not all rows give a size; the values are once, few, many and, for expanded clones, a class.

TRBD1,TRBJ1-6,TRBV10-3,NA,CAIRGTGTVNSPLHF,TGTGCCATCAGGGGGACCGGGACAGTTAATTCACCCCTCCACTTT
NA,TRBJ2-7,TRBV7-9,NA,CASSLYTGKGEQYF,TGTGCCAGCAGCTTATATACAGGGAAGGGCGAGCAGTACTTC
NA,TRBJ1-5,TRBV2,NA,CASSGGWGQPQHF,TGTGCCAGCAGTGGGGGATGGGGTCAGCCCCAGCATTTT
NA,TRBJ2-3,TRBV10-3,NA,CAISVRADTQYF,TGTGCCATCAGTGTCAGGGCAGATACACAGTATTTT
TRBD2,TRBJ2-3,TRBV7-3,NA,CASSLNLGLAGDTQYF,TGTGCCAGCAGCTTAAATCTCGGGCTAGCGGGAGATACGCAGTATTTT
TRBD1,TRBJ1-1,TRBV29-1,NA,CSVGGGQGRIRRGTEAFF,TGCAGCGTTGGAGGGGGACAGGGGAGAATCCGAAGGGGGACTGAAGCTTTCTTT
NA,TRBJ2-3,TRBV6-1,NA,CASRVAGTDTQYF,TGTGCCAGCAGGGTGGCAGGCACAGATACGCAGTATTTT
TRBD2,TRBJ2-1,TRBV4-2,NA,CASNQVGKRETQFF,TGTGCCAGCAACCAAGTCGGGAAGCGGGAGACCCAGTTCTTC
TRBD1,TRBJ1-2,TRBV20-1,few,CSASTTSGTGGYTF,TGCAGTGCCAGCACCACCTCCGGGACAGGGGGCTACACCTTC
TRBD1,TRBJ1-1,TRBV5-1,once,CASSRSRDRASSTESFF,TGCGCCAGCAGCAGAAGCCGCGACAGGGCTTCGAGCACTGAATCTTTCTTT
TRBD1,TRBJ2-3,TRBV15,NA,CATSRRTGTQYF,TGTGCCACCAGCAGGAGGACAGGTACGCAGTATTTT
TRBD1,TRBJ1-2,TRBV12-3/TRBV12-4,NA,CASRLTGGEYGYTF,TGTGCCAGCAGGTTGACAGGGGGCGAATATGGCTACACCTTC
NA,TRBJ1-5,TRBV20-1,NA,CSARDRNSNQPQHF,TGCAGTGCTAGAGACAGAAATAGCAATCAGCCCCAGCATTTT
NA,TRBJ1-1,TRBV3-1,many,CASSPRTVNTEAFF,TGTGCCAGCAGTCCTCGAACAGTGAACACTGAAGCTTTCTTT
NA,TRBJ2-5,TRBV3-1,few,CASSQGAQKYF,TGTGCCAGCAGCCAAGGGGCCCAAAAGTACTTC
TRBD2,TRBJ2-3,TRBV9,few,CASSGGGGSPITDTQYF,TGTGCCAGCAGCGGGGGGGGTGGTAGTCCTATCACAGATACGCAGTATTTT
NA,TRBJ2-3,TRBV9,few,CASSVEGATGDTQYF,TGTGCCAGCAGCGTAGAAGGGGCCACCGGGGATACGCAGTATTTT
NA,TRBJ1-2,TRBV20-1,NA,CSARMTQDKWGYTF,TGCAGTGCTAGGATGACGCAGGATAAGTGGGGCTACACCTTC
NA,TRBJ1-2,TRBV7-9,few,CASSPQSGSHGYTF,TGTGCCAGCAGCCCACAATCCGGGAGCCATGGCTACACCTTC
TRBD1,TRBJ1-1,TRBV12-3/TRBV12-4,NA,CASSTGQAVMKAFF,TGTGCCAGCAGCACGGGACAGGCCGTCATGAAAGCTTTCTTT
NA,TRBJ2-7,TRBV12-3/TRBV12-4,NA,CASSLDWSYEQYF,TGTGCCAGCAGTTTAGACTGGAGCTACGAGCAGTACTTC
NA,TRBJ1-1,TRBV5-1,NA,CASSRDIGRENTEAFF,TGCGCCAGCTCGCGGGACATCGGTAGGGAAAACACTGAAGCTTTCTTT
NA,TRBJ2-1,TRBV20-1,once,CSASAGEFNEQFF,TGCAGTGCTAGCGCCGGGGAGTTCAATGAGCAGTTCTTC
TRBD1,TRBJ1-2,TRBV6-5,few,CASFTPVRGLGYTF,TGTGCCAGCTTCACTCCGGTCAGGGGGCTTGGCTACACCTTC
NA,TRBJ1-1,TRBV4-2,NA,CASSPYWAGTEAFF,TGTGCCAGCAGCCCCTATTGGGCAGGCACTGAAGCTTTCTTT
TRBD1,TRBJ2-7,TRBV20-1,NA,CSAGTGTYEQYF,TGCAGTGCTGGGACAGGGACCTACGAGCAGTACTTC
NA,TRBJ2-1,TRBV7-6,NA,CASSLVGATNNEQFF,TGTGCCAGCAGCTTAGTGGGGGCTACCAACAATGAGCAGTTCTTC
TRBD1,TRBJ1-2,TRBV12-3/TRBV12-4,few,CASSLDRGRVYGYTF,TGTGCCAGCAGTTTGGACAGGGGGCGAGTCTATGGCTACACCTTC
NA,TRBJ1-2,TRBV27,NA,CASAGFNGYTF,TGTGCCAGTGCAGGGTTCAATGGCTACACCTTC
NA,TRBJ2-1,TRBV4-1,NA,CASSQAFRVDEQFF,TGCGCCAGCAGCCAGGCCTTCAGGGTGGATGAGCAGTTCTTC
NA,TRBJ1-1,TRBV6-5,NA,CASEGDTRNTEAFF,TGTGCCAGCGAGGGGGACACCCGGAACACTGAAGCTTTCTTT
TRBD1,TRBJ1-2,TRBV7-9,many,CASSPGQGSYTF,TGTGCCAGCAGCCCGGGACAGGGGAGCTACACCTTC
TRBD1,TRBJ2-3,TRBV6-4,NA,CASSQEQGPDTQYF,TGTGCCAGCAGTCAAGAACAGGGGCCAGATACGCAGTATTTT
NA,TRBJ1-4,TRBV29-1,NA,CSVAADPANEKLFF,TGCAGCGTTGCGGCGGACCCCGCTAATGAAAAACTGTTTTTT
TRBD2,TRBJ2-1,TRBV14,NA,CASSLLAGERNEQFF,TGTGCCAGCAGCCTACTAGCGGGGGAACGCAATGAGCAGTTCTTC
NA,TRBJ2-1,TRBV7-9,NA,CASSLALGSSYNEQFF,TGTGCCAGCAGCTTAGCCCTAGGAAGCTCCTACAATGAGCAGTTCTTC
NA,TRBJ1-1,TRBV5-6,many,CASSKFRTLNTEAFF,TGTGCCAGCAGCAAGTTTCGGACCCTGAACACTGAAGCTTTCTTT
NA,TRBJ1-6,TRBV14,NA,CASSRKEFNSPLHF,TGTGCCAGCAGCAGGAAGGAGTTTAATTCACCCCTCCACTTT
NA,TRBJ1-2,TRBV3-1,few,CASSARQDLTF,TGTGCCAGCAGCGCCCGACAGGATCTCACCTTC
NA,TRBJ2-1,TRBV7-2,NA,CASRIDRSSYNEQFF,TGTGCCAGCAGAATAGATAGGAGCTCCTACAATGAGCAGTTCTTC
NA,TRBJ2-2,TRBV11-1,few,CASSTRPRDTGELFF,TGTGCCAGCAGCACACGTCCACGGGACACCGGGGAGCTGTTTTTT